Following are 7 T cell receptor beta chains from one sample sequenced in a study of long-term antiretroviral therapy in people with HIV. Researchers ran immunoSEQ v3.0 at survey level. Sequencing used immunoSEQ multiplex PCR; TCRdb keeps in-frame clones, though not all of them. This sample has over 15,000 clones, with over 70% found just once. This specimen was unsorted PBMCs, taken 2.3 years after starting antiretroviral therapy. The receptors stem from a woman in her 40s with HIV.

The CDR3 nucleotides are TGTGCCAGCAGCTTGACAGGGGAAGCTTTCTTT. Translated: CASSLTGEAFF. The J gene is TRBJ1-1, the V gene TRBV7-9; 7 nucleotides line up with TRBD1. The CDR3 consists of 11 residues. V lost 3 bases to trimming and J lost 8 bases; unmatched junction nucleotides: 0. CDR1 and CDR2 from the germline V gene are SEHNR and FQNEAQ (reference sequence).

Here the CDR3 reads CASSSPSPEAFF. CDR3 bases: TGTGCCAGTAGTAGCCCGAGCCCTGAAGCTTTCTTT. V usage is TRBV19 and J usage is TRBJ1-1; D is uncertain. Trimming pared 4 bases from V and 6 bases from J, leaving 9 bases between. The CDR3 is 12 residues long. Germline V lookup: CDR1 LNHDA, CDR2 SQIVND (reference sequence).

Only one count was recorded for this clone. The rearrangement uses TRBV6-5 and TRBJ2-7, with a possible D match to TRBD2 (6 bases). Germline CDR1 and CDR2: MNHEY and SVGAGI. V lost 6 bases, J lost 3 bases, and 18 bases lay in between. The CDR3 runs to 15 residues. This CDR3 is CASRRGLVDDYEQYF. For the CDR3, the DNA is TGTGCCAGCAGGCGGGGACTTGTAGACGACTACGAGCAGTACTTC.

This clone appeared a few times. The chain couples TRBV7-6 to TRBJ2-2, with TRBD2 matching 13 bases. The germline gives CDR1 SGHVS, CDR2 FNYEAQ. Trimming at V came to 8 bases and at J to 4 bases, leaving 7 bases not matched to a gene. This CDR3 is built from 16 residues. The CDR3 DNA reads as TGTGCCAGCTCGACTCGGACTAGCGGGAGCACCGGGGAGCTGTTTTTT. Translated, it gives CASSTRTSGSTGELFF.

The CDR3 DNA reads TGTGCCAGCAGCTTAGATTTGCGTGAAAAACTGTTTTTT. Encoded protein: CASSLDLREKLFF. This chain uses TRBV7-6 with TRBJ1-4; D gene ambiguous. The CDR3 loop spans 13 amino acids. V lost 1 base and J lost 7, with 7 bases in between. Germline V CDR1 and CDR2: SGHVS, FNYEAQ.

V usage is TRBV19 and J usage is TRBJ1-6; 7 nucleotides align to TRBD1. Germline trimming cut 6 bases from V and 14 bases from J; bases unmatched to any gene: 7. Germline lookup yields CDR1 LNHDA and CDR2 SQIVND (reference sequence). CDR3 length: 12 residues. The CDR3 reads CASRDRMLTLHF. Written as DNA, the CDR3 is TGTGCCAGTAGGGACAGGATGCTTACCCTCCACTTT.

The chain joins TRBV19 to TRBJ2-7; D gene unclear. Between the trimmed V and J ends, which lost 2 bases and 2 bases, there was a span of 7 bases. The CDR3 runs 13 residues. Per the germline V gene, CDR1 is LNHDA and CDR2 is SQIVND (reference sequence). Here the CDR3 reads CASSITHPYEQYF. Here the CDR3 DNA reads TGTGCCAGTAGTATAACTCACCCCTACGAGCAGTACTTC. The full variable domain, with the rest looked up from reference TRBV19 and TRBJ2-7, is DGGITQSPKYLFRKEGQNVTLSCEQNLNHDAMYWYRQDPGQGLRLIYYSQIVNDFQKGDIAEGYSVSREKKESFPLTVTSAQKNPTAFYLCASSITHPYEQYFGPGTRLTVT.